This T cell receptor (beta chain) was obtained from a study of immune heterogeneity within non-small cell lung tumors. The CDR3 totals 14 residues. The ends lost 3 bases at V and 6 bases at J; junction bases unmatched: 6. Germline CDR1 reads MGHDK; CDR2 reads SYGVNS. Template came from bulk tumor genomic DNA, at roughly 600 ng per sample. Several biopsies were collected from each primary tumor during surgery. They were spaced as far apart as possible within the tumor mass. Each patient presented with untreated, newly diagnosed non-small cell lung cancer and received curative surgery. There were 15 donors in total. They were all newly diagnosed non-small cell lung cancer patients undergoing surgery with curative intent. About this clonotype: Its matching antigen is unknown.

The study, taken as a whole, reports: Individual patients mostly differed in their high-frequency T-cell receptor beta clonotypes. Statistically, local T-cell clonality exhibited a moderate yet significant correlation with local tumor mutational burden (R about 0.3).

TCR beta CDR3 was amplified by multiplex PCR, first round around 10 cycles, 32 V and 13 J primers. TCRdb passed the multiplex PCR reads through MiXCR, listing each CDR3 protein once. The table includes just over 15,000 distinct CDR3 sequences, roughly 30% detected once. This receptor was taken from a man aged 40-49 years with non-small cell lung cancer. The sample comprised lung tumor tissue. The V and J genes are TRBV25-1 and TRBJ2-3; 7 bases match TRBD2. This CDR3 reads CASSDLAGGDTQYF. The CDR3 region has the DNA TGTGCCAGCAGTGACCTAGCCGGGGGGGATACGCAGTATTTT. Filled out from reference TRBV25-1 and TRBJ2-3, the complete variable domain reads EADIYQTPRYLVIGTGKKITLECSQTMGHDKMYWYQQDPGMELHLIHYSYGVNSTEKGDLSSESTVSRIRTEHFPLTLESARPSHTSQYLCASSDLAGGDTQYFGPGTRLTVL.